These 4 T cell receptor beta chains originate from one sample sequenced in a study of vaccination and CD4 T cells after COVID-19. The treatment here: approximately 9-day PBMC culture with coronavirus spike peptide pools or control peptides (ViraFEST assay). Their cognate antigens are unknown. The Oncomine TCR Beta short-read assay sequenced DNA from cultured CD4+ T cells. TCRdb redid the calling of the PCR reads with MiXCR, one entry per CDR3 protein. The sample holds about 20,000 distinct CDR3 sequences, roughly 27% seen once. Sequences were obtained from cultured CD4+ T cells from blood. These receptors all stem from a human donor with COVID-19.

This sequence joins TRBV10-3 and TRBJ2-5; D perhaps matches TRBD1 (6 bases). V lost 11 bases to trimming and J lost 3 bases, with 13 bases between them. Germline V gene lookup returns CDR1 ENHRY and CDR2 SYGVKD. The CDR3 length is 12 residues. For the CDR3, the DNA is TGTGCCGCCAGGGGCCAAGAAGAGACCCAGTACTTC. It translates to CAARGQEETQYF.

In this sample, this clonotype turned up a few times. This chain uses TRBV2 with TRBJ1-5; a possible D gene is TRBD1 (6 bases). Germline V lookup: CDR1 SNHLY, CDR2 FYNNEI. CDR3 length: 15 amino acids. Trimming removed 3 bases at V and 3 bases at J, with 12 bases between. This chain's CDR3 is CASSDSGTHNQPQHF. The CDR3 coding sequence is TGTGCCAGCAGTGACTCCGGGACACACAATCAGCCCCAGCATTTT.

The chain carries TRBV5-4 and TRBJ1-2; no firm D call. Trimming pared 4 bases from V and 2 bases from J, leaving 9 bases between. Looked up from germline, CDR1 is SGHNT and CDR2 is YYREEE (reference sequence). The CDR3 is made up of 13 amino acids. The CDR3 coding sequence is TGTGCCAGCAGCGAGCATGGGAACTATGGCTACACCTTC. Amino acid sequence: CASSEHGNYGYTF.

This clonotype turned up a few times. The genes are TRBV7-2 and TRBJ2-1, with TRBD2 matching over 7 bases. V shed 4 bases, J shed 2 bases, and the junction held 5 bases outside the gene matches. This CDR3 region has 15 residues. CDR1 and CDR2 from the germline V gene are SGHTA and FQGNSA. The DNA for the CDR3 is TGTGCCAGCAGCTGGGGCGGGGGTACCTACAATGAGCAGTTCTTC. Translated, it gives CASSWGGGTYNEQFF.